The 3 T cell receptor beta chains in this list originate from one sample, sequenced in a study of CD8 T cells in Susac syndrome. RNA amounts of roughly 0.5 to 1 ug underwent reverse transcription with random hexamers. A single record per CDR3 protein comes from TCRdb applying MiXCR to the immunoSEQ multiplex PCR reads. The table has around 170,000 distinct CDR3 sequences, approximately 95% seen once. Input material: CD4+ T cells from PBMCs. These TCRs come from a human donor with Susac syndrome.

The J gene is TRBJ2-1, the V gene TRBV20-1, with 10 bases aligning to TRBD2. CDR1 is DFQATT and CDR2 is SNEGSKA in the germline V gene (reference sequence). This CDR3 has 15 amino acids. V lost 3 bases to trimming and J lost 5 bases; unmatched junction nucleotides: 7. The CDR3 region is CSASPSGSSNNEQFF. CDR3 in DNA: TGCAGTGCTAGTCCTAGCGGGAGTTCCAACAATGAGCAGTTCTTC.

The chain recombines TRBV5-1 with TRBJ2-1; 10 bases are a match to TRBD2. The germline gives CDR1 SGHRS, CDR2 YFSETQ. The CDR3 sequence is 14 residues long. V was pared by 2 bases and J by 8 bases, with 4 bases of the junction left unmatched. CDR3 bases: TGCGCCAGCAGCTTCAGCGGGAGGGGGGATGAGCAGTTCTTC. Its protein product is CASSFSGRGDEQFF.

Here the CDR3 reads CASSNKPSSSYNEQFF. As DNA, the CDR3 is TGTGCCAGCAGCAACAAGCCGAGCAGCTCCTACAATGAGCAGTTCTTC. The chain employs TRBV21-1 and TRBJ2-1. TRBV21-1 is a recognized pseudogene. This CDR3 comprises 16 residues.